The clone carrying this TCR beta chain was seen repeatedly, ten times or more. Antigen unknown. These data originate in a study of T cells in Graves' hyperthyroidism and ophthalmopathy. On the basis of clinical symptoms, serum thyroxine and TRAb, thyroid ultrasound and orbital computed tomography, diagnoses were made. CDR3 length equals 15 residues. Trimming removed 4 bases from V and 5 bases from J, with 14 bases in between. Per germline, CDR1 SGHTA and CDR2 FQGNSA. The study's findings and limits: Ophthalmopathy was separated from stable hyperthyroidism by a 13 V-J model. Blood also carried most thyroid clonotypes expanded above 0.001.

Amplified TCR beta CDR3 regions came from RNA transcripts. A set of HTBI primers served as the primers for a first-round RT-PCR of the TCR CDR3. TCRdb reprocessed the multiplex PCR reads with MiXCR, giving one entry per CDR3 protein. The sample contains under 350,000 distinct CDR3 sequences, approximately 15% of which appear only once. This receptor was taken from a woman aged 40 to 50 with Graves' ophthalmopathy. The sample comprised blood. The chain carries TRBV7-2 and TRBJ2-2; D is unclear. DNA for the CDR3: TGTGCCAGCAGCTCCAAGGGCAGTACTACCGGGGAGCTGTTTTTT. Translating it yields CASSSKGSTTGELFF.